A selection of T cell receptor beta chains follows, all from one sample in a study of T cell clones after liver transplantation. Measured with immunoSEQ multiplex PCR; TCRdb has only the in-frame clones, and not every one. In the table there are 98,000 or so clones, around four fifths of which are singletons. This specimen was CD4+ T cells from blood, taken before liver transplant. The receptors were gathered from a human donor who received a liver transplant. The CDR3 runs from the conserved cysteine through the conserved F or W. D genes are given only for firm matches. A row's size may be missing; if present it is once, few, many or a size class.

abundance: .; len: 12; v_gene: TRBV10-2; j_gene: TRBJ1-1; d_gene: .; CDR3aa: CASSEIGFEAFF; CDR3nt: TGCGCCAGCAGTGAAATAGGGTTTGAAGCTTTCTTT
abundance: .; len: 16; v_gene: TRBV6-6; j_gene: TRBJ2-3; d_gene: TRBD2; CDR3aa: CASSPGGGRAGDTQYF; CDR3nt: TGTGCCAGCAGTCCCGGGGGCGGGAGGGCCGGAGATACGCAGTATTTT
abundance: once; len: 15; v_gene: TRBV7-6; j_gene: TRBJ2-1; d_gene: TRBD2; CDR3aa: CASSSSSGRAGEQFF; CDR3nt: TGTGCCAGCAGCTCATCTAGCGGGAGGGCCGGTGAGCAGTTCTTC
abundance: .; len: 16; v_gene: TRBV5-8; j_gene: TRBJ2-2; d_gene: TRBD1; CDR3aa: CASSFGDRVATGELFF; CDR3nt: TGTGCCAGCAGCTTTGGGGACAGGGTGGCCACCGGGGAGCTGTTTTTT
abundance: .; len: 16; v_gene: TRBV4-1; j_gene: TRBJ2-1; d_gene: TRBD2; CDR3aa: CASSQGLRLAGVVQFF; CDR3nt: TGCGCCAGCAGCCAAGGCCTTAGGCTAGCGGGAGTTGTACAGTTCTTC
abundance: .; len: 17; v_gene: TRBV5-1; j_gene: TRBJ2-7; d_gene: TRBD2; CDR3aa: CASSLGTSGRLAYEQYF; CDR3nt: TGCGCCAGCAGCTTGGGGACTAGCGGGAGGCTGGCCTACGAGCAGTACTTC
abundance: .; len: 14; v_gene: TRBV18; j_gene: TRBJ1-1; d_gene: TRBD1; CDR3aa: CASSPLPGGTEAFF; CDR3nt: TGTGCCAGCTCACCCCTTCCAGGGGGCACTGAAGCTTTCTTT
abundance: once; len: 17; v_gene: TRBV28; j_gene: TRBJ1-2; d_gene: .; CDR3aa: CASSLSPGQSFSYGYTF; CDR3nt: TGTGCCAGCAGTTTATCCCCTGGACAGTCTTTTAGCTATGGCTACACCTTC
abundance: .; len: 15; v_gene: TRBV7-2; j_gene: TRBJ1-1; d_gene: .; CDR3aa: CASSLVSQGRTEAFF; CDR3nt: TGTGCCAGCAGCTTAGTCTCCCAGGGGCGCACTGAAGCTTTCTTT
abundance: .; len: 15; v_gene: TRBV28; j_gene: TRBJ1-1; d_gene: .; CDR3aa: CASSPPPGSGSEAFF; CDR3nt: TGTGCCAGCAGTCCCCCACCAGGGTCAGGTAGTGAAGCTTTCTTT
abundance: .; len: 16; v_gene: TRBV9; j_gene: TRBJ2-1; d_gene: .; CDR3aa: CASSSPFGSSYNEQFF; CDR3nt: TGTGCCAGCAGCTCCCCCTTCGGGAGCTCCTACAATGAGCAGTTCTTC
abundance: .; len: 14; v_gene: TRBV5-1; j_gene: TRBJ2-7; d_gene: TRBD1; CDR3aa: CASSSTGGGYEQYF; CDR3nt: TGCGCCAGCAGTTCAACAGGGGGTGGCTACGAGCAGTACTTC
abundance: .; len: 13; v_gene: TRBV6-6; j_gene: TRBJ1-1; d_gene: .; CDR3aa: CASSSDLPSEAFF; CDR3nt: TGTGCCAGCAGTTCTGACCTCCCTTCTGAAGCTTTCTTT
abundance: .; len: 15; v_gene: TRBV6-6; j_gene: TRBJ2-7; d_gene: TRBD1; CDR3aa: CASRNVGQDSYEQYF; CDR3nt: TGTGCCAGCAGGAACGTTGGACAGGACTCCTACGAGCAGTACTTC
abundance: few; len: 15; v_gene: TRBV18; j_gene: TRBJ1-1; d_gene: TRBD1; CDR3aa: CASSPPPGQGLRAFF; CDR3nt: TGTGCCAGCTCTCCCCCGCCGGGACAGGGATTGAGGGCTTTCTTT
abundance: .; len: 16; v_gene: TRBV18; j_gene: TRBJ1-5; d_gene: .; CDR3aa: CASSPRGGNSNQPQHF; CDR3nt: TGTGCCAGCTCACCACGAGGGGGGAATAGCAATCAGCCCCAGCATTTT
abundance: .; len: 11; v_gene: TRBV19; j_gene: TRBJ2-5; d_gene: .; CDR3aa: CASSYGASQYF; CDR3nt: TGTGCCAGTAGCTACGGCGCTTCCCAGTACTTC
abundance: .; len: 17; v_gene: TRBV21-1; j_gene: TRBJ1-4; d_gene: .; CDR3aa: CASSNGTGDATNEKLFF; CDR3nt: TGTGCCAGCAGCAACGGGACAGGGGATGCAACTAATGAAAAACTGTTTTTT